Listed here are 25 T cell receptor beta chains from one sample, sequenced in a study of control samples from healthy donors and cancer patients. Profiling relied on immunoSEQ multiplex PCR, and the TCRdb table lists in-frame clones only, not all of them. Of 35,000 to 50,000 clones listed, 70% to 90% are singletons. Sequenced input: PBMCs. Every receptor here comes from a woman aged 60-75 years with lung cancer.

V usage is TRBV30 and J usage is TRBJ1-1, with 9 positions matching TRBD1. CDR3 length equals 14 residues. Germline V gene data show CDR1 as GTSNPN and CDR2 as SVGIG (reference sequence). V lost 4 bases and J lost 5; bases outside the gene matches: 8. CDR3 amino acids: CAWNPGQGRTEAFF. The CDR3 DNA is TGTGCCTGGAATCCGGGACAGGGTCGGACTGAAGCTTTCTTT. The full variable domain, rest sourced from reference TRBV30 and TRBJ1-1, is SQTIHQWPATLVQPVGSPLSLECTVEGTSNPNLYWYRQAAGRGLQLLFYSVGIGQISSEVPQNLSASRPQDRQFILSSKKLLLSDSGFYLCAWNPGQGRTEAFFGQGTRLTVV.

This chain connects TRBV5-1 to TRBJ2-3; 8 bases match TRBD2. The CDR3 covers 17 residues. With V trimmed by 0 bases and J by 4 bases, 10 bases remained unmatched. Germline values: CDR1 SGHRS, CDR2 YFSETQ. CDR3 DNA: TGCGCCAGCAGCTTGGTACCAGCGGGAGCATCCTCAGATACGCAGTATTTT. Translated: CASSLVPAGASSDTQYF.

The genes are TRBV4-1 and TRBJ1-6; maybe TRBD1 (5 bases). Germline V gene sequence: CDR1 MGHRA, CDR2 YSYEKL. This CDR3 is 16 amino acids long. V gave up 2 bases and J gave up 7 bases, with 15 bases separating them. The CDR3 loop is CASSQFRAGLNSPLHF. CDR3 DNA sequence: TGCGCCAGCAGCCAATTTCGGGCAGGGCTAAATTCACCCCTCCACTTT.

The CDR3 sequence is CASSENGTGISSSYEQYF. The CDR3 DNA reads as TGTGCCAGCAGTGAAAACGGGACAGGCATATCGAGCTCCTACGAGCAGTACTTC. The V and J genes are TRBV7-4 and TRBJ2-7; TRBD1 matches at 8 bases. The CDR3 spans 18 residues. In germline, CDR1 is SGHVT, CDR2 SQSDAQ. V shed 6 bases, J shed 0 bases, and the junction held 16 bases outside the gene matches.

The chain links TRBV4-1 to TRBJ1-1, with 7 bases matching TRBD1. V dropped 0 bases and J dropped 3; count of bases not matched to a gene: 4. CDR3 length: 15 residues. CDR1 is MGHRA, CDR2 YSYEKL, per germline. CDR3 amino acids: CASSQENRGDTEAFF. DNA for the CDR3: TGCGCCAGCAGCCAAGAGAACAGGGGAGACACTGAAGCTTTCTTT.

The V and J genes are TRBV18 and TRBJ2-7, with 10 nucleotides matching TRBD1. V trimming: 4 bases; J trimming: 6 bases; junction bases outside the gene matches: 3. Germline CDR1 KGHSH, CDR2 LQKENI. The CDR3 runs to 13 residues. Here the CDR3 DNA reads TGTGCCAGCTCACGGGGACAGGGGTTCGAGCAGTACTTC. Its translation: CASSRGQGFEQYF.

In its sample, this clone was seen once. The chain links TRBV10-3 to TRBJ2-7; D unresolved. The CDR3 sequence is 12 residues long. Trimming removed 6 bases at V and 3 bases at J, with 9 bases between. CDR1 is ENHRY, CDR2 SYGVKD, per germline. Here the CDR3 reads CAIRGSDYEQYF. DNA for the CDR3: TGTGCCATCAGGGGGTCTGACTACGAGCAGTACTTC.

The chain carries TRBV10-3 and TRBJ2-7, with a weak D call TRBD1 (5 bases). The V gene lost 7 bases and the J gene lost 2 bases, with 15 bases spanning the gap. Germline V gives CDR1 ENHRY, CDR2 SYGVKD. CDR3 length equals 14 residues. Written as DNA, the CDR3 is TGTGCCATCACCTCTCCACAGGCGCCCTACGAGCAGTACTTC. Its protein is CAITSPQAPYEQYF.

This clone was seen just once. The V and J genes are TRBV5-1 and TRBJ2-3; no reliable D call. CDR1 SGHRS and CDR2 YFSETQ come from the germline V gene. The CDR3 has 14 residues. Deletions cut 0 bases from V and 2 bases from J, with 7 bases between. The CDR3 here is CASSLGEPTDTQYF. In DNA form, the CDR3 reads TGCGCCAGCAGCTTGGGAGAACCCACAGATACGCAGTATTTT.

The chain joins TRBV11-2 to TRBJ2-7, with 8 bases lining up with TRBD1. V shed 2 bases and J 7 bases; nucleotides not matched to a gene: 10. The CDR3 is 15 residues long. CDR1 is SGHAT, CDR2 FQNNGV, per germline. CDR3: CASSLIGQGAKEQYF. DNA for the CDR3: TGTGCCAGCAGCTTAATAGGGCAGGGGGCTAAAGAGCAGTACTTC.

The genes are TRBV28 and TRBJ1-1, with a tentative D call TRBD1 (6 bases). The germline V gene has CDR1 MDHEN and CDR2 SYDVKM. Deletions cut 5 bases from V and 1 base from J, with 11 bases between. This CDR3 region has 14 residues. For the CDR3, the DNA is TGTGCCAGCAGTACCCCGGACAGGAACACTGAAGCTTTCTTT. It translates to CASSTPDRNTEAFF.

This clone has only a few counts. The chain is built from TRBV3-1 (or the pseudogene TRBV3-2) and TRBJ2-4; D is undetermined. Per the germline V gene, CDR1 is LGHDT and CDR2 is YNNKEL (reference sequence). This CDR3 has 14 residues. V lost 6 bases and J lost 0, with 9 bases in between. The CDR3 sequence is CASSSGLAKNIQYF. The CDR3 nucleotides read TGTGCCAGCAGTTCCGGGCTAGCCAAAAACATTCAGTACTTC.

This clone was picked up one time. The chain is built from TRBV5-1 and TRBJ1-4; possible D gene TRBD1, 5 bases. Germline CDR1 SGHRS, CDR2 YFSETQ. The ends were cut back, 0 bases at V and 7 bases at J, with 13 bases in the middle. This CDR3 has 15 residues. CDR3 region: CASSLAEGMGEKLFF. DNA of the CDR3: TGCGCCAGCAGCTTGGCCGAGGGGATGGGTGAAAAACTGTTTTTT.

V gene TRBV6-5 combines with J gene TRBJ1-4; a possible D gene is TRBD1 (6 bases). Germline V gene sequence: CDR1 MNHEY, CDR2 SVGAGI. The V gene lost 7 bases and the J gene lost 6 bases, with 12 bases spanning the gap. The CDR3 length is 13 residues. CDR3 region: CASTDSFDEKLFF. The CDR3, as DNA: TGTGCCAGCACGGACAGCTTCGATGAAAAACTGTTTTTT.

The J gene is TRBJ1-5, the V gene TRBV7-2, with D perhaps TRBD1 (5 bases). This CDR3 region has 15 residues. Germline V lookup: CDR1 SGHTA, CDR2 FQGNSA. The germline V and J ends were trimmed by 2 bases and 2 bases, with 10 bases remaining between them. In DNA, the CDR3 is TGTGCCAGCAGCTTAACGTGGGACCGCAATCAGCCCCAGCATTTT. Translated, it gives CASSLTWDRNQPQHF. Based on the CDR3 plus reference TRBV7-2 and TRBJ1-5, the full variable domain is GAGVSQSPSNKVTEKGKDVELRCDPISGHTALYWYRQSLGQGLEFLIYFQGNSAPDKSGLPSDRFSAERTGGSVSTLTIQRTQQEDSAVYLCASSLTWDRNQPQHFGDGTRLSIL.

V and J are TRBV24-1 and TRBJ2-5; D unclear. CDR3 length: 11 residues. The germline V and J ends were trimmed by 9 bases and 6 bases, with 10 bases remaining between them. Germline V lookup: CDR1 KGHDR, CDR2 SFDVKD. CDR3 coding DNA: TGTGCCACCTCCGGCGGCCAGACCCAGTACTTC. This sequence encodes CATSGGQTQYF.

The CDR3 sequence is CASILGQGIHNEQFF. DNA for the CDR3: TGCGCCAGCATTCTAGGACAGGGCATTCACAATGAGCAGTTCTTC. This chain uses TRBV5-1 with TRBJ2-1; the match to TRBD1 covers 8 bases. The CDR3 consists of 15 residues. J gave up 5 bases and V 6 bases, and 10 bases lay outside the gene matches. CDR1 and CDR2 (germline): SGHRS, YFSETQ.

The CDR3 DNA is TGCGCCAGCAGCCAAGGAGGGACTAGCCGCGACAATGAGCAGTTCTTC. This sequence encodes CASSQGGTSRDNEQFF. The chain combines TRBV4-3 with TRBJ2-1, with 9 bases matching TRBD2. The CDR3 contains 16 residues. Germline V gene sequence: CDR1 LGHNA, CDR2 YSLEER. With 1 base clipped from V and 5 bases from J, the junction kept 6 bases outside the gene matches.

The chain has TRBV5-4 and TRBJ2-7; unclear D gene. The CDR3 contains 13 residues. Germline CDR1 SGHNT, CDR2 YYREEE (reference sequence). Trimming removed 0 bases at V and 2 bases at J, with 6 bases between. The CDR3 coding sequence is TGTGCCAGCAGCTTGGGCGGTACCTACGAGCAGTACTTC. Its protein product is CASSLGGTYEQYF.

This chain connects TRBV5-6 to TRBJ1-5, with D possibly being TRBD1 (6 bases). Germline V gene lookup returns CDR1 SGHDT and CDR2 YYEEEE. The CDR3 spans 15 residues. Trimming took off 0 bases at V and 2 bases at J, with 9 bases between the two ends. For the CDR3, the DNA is TGTGCCAGCAGCTTGGCGGGGGCGCGCAATCAGCCCCAGCATTTT. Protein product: CASSLAGARNQPQHF.

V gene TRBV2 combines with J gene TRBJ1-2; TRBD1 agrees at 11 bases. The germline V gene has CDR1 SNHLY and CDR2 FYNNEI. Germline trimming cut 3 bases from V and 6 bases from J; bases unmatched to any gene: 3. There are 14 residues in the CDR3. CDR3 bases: TGTGCCAGCAGTGACCGGACAGGGGGCAATGGCTACACCTTC. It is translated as CASSDRTGGNGYTF.

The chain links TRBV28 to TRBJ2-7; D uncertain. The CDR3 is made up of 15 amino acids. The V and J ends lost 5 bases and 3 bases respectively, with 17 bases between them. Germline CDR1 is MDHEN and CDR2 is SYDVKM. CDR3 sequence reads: CASSQLHVGIYEQYF. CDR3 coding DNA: TGTGCCAGCAGTCAATTACACGTCGGTATCTACGAGCAGTACTTC.

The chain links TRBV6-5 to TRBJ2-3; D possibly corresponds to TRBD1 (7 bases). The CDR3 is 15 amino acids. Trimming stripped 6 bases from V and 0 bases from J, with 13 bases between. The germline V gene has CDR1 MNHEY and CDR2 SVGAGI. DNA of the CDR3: TGTGCCAGCAGCGACAGGGACTCAAGCACAGATACGCAGTATTTT. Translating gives CASSDRDSSTDTQYF.

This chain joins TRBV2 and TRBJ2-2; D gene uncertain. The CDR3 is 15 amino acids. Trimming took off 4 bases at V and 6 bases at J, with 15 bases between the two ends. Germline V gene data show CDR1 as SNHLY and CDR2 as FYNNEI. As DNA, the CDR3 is TGTGCCAGCAGTGCCGAAGGTTCCTCGTCCGGGGAGCTGTTTTTT. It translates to CASSAEGSSSGELFF.

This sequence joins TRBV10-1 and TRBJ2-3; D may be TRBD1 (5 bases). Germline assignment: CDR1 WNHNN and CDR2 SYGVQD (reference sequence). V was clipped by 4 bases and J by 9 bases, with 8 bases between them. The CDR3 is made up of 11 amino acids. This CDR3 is CASSAGSTQYF. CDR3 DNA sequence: TGCGCCAGCAGTGCAGGGTCCACGCAGTATTTT.